These T cell receptor beta chains were read from a single sample in a study of early T cells in non-severe SARS-CoV-2 infection. Using its own MiXCR run on the 5' RACE reads, TCRdb lists one record per CDR3 protein. In the table there are 50,000 to 55,000 distinct CDR3 sequences, roughly 8.8% of which are singletons. Sequencing was done on a sample of whole blood. Every receptor here comes from an adult who was a healthcare worker with PCR-confirmed SARS-CoV-2 infection or an uninfected control (not recorded which). Each CDR3 is given with its conserved first and last residue. The D gene is left open where the match is weak. Part of the rows lack a size; the others show once, few, many or a class for expanded clones.

V,D,J,size,CDR3,DNA
TRBV28,-,TRBJ2-3,few,CASSRLIDTQYF,TGTGCCAGCAGTCGGTTAATAGATACGCAGTATTTT
TRBV18,-,TRBJ1-5,many,CASSPQGAWDSNQPQHF,TGTGCCAGCTCACCACAAGGGGCCTGGGATAGCAATCAGCCCCAGCATTTT
TRBV5-4,-,TRBJ1-1,-,CASSGGAGLNTEAFF,TGTGCCAGCAGCGGGGGTGCAGGATTGAACACTGAAGCTTTCTTT
TRBV7-9,-,TRBJ2-7,-,CASSIDRMQYF,TGTGCCAGCAGCATAGACAGGATGCAGTACTTC
TRBV30,-,TRBJ2-5,many,CAWRGRKAQYF,TGTGCCTGGAGAGGCCGGAAGGCCCAGTACTTC
TRBV13,-,TRBJ2-7,medium-sized,CASSLQGFHEQYF,TGTGCCAGCAGCCTGCAGGGTTTCCACGAGCAGTACTTC
TRBV29-1,-,TRBJ1-2,many,CSVPNGGLVNYGYTF,TGCAGCGTACCCAACGGGGGTTTGGTTAACTATGGCTACACCTTC
TRBV20-1,-,TRBJ1-4,few,CSARVGGTNEKLFF,TGCAGTGCTAGAGTTGGGGGGACTAATGAAAAACTGTTTTTT
TRBV20-1,-,TRBJ1-2,few,CSARDQGVPSYGYTF,TGCAGTGCTAGAGATCAAGGGGTTCCCTCCTATGGCTACACCTTC
TRBV6-2/TRBV6-3,-,TRBJ2-3,-,CASSYYSTDTQYF,TGTGCCAGCAGTTACTACAGCACAGATACGCAGTATTTT
TRBV20-1,-,TRBJ2-3,-,CSARTWGSSTDTQYF,TGCAGTGCTAGAACGTGGGGATCCAGCACAGATACGCAGTATTTT
TRBV28,TRBD2,TRBJ2-7,-,CASSFRGRVVEQYF,TGTGCCAGCAGTTTCCGCGGGAGGGTAGTCGAGCAGTACTTC
TRBV15,-,TRBJ1-2,many,CATTPGQGYSGYTF,TGTGCCACAACCCCTGGGCAGGGTTATAGTGGCTACACCTTC
TRBV20-1,-,TRBJ2-7,-,CSASVSSYEQYF,TGCAGTGCTAGTGTCAGTTCCTACGAGCAGTACTTC
TRBV11-1,-,TRBJ2-1,many,CASRGVQGYNEQFF,TGTGCCAGCAGAGGAGTCCAGGGGTACAATGAGCAGTTCTTC
TRBV7-6,-,TRBJ2-7,-,CASSPLQSPGSSYEQYF,TGTGCCAGCAGTCCTCTCCAATCCCCAGGGAGCTCCTACGAGCAGTACTTC
TRBV27,TRBD2,TRBJ2-1,many,CASSEPPRLAGGLENEQFF,TGTGCCAGCAGTGAACCCCCCCGACTAGCGGGAGGGCTAGAGAATGAGCAGTTCTTC
TRBV4-1,TRBD1,TRBJ1-1,few,CASSQGDSSRNEAFF,TGCGCCAGCAGCCAGGGGGACAGCAGTCGAAATGAAGCTTTCTTT